This TCR beta chain was identified in a study of T cells expressing NK-cell markers. Study at large: Sorted CD3+CD56-NKG2C+, CD3+CD56+NKG2C- and CD3+CD56+NKG2C+ T cells were the source of the TCR beta repertoires.

With the 5' RACE reads reprocessed, TCRdb shows one record per CDR3 protein and no DNA. This repertoire includes about 260,000 distinct CDR3 sequences. Germline loops: CDR1 SGHVS, CDR2 FQNEAQ. The CDR3 extends over 16 amino acids. Source material: blood T cells: a sorted CD56 or NKG2C T cell subset, CD4+ or CD8+ T cells, or bulk PBMC T cells (not recorded which). This TCR was sampled from a man aged 18 to 29 in good health. This chain links TRBV7-8 with TRBJ1-6; TCRdb designates TRBD1, a call that cannot be tested without DNA. Here the CDR3 reads CASSRLIRGLDSPLHF.